The rows below give T cell receptor beta chains drawn from one sample of a study of OX40 agonist ivuxolimab in advanced cancers. Here immunoSEQ multiplex PCR was the method, and the copy in TCRdb shows in-frame clones only, minus some. Of some 44,000 clones in the sample, roughly nine tenths are singletons; the top ten hold roughly 4.5%. The material was CD4+ or CD8+ T cells sorted from blood, obtained in a trial of the OX40 agonist ivuxolimab. These receptors were collected from an adult with an advanced solid tumor such as melanoma, head and neck, liver or kidney cancer. Both conserved end residues are part of each CDR3. The D gene is left open where the match is weak. Size is stated for part of the rows, as once, few or many counts, or as a class when the clone is expanded.

cdr3_nt cdr3_aa v_call cdr3_length j_call clone_size d_call
TGTGCCAGTAGTACCCCGGGTAGCGGCCTCTCCTACAATGAGCAGTTCTTC CASSTPGSGLSYNEQFF TRBV19 17 TRBJ2-1 NA NA
TGTGCCAGCAGTGAAGGGAGGCAGGGGTGGAACATTCAGTACTTC CASSEGRQGWNIQYF TRBV6-1 15 TRBJ2-4 NA NA
TGTGCCAGCAGCGTAGCGGTCGGGAGGGCCAACGTCCTGACTTTC CASSVAVGRANVLTF TRBV9 15 TRBJ2-6 NA NA
TGTGCCAGCAGCTTGATACAGGGGCAGTTCTTC CASSLIQGQFF TRBV5-6 11 TRBJ2-1 NA NA
TGTGCCAGCAGTCAGCAACTCGAGACTGAAGCTTTCTTT CASSQQLETEAFF TRBV28 13 TRBJ1-1 NA NA
TGTGCCAGCAGTTTAGGGGGAAGTCTCTCCTACGAGCAGTACTTC CASSLGGSLSYEQYF TRBV28 15 TRBJ2-7 NA NA
TGCAGCGCCTGGGACAGGGGAAGGGGTGGGGTCTCCTACGAGCAGTACTTC CSAWDRGRGGVSYEQYF TRBV29-1 17 TRBJ2-7 NA TRBD1
TGTGCCAGCCTAGCGGGAGGACCTTACAATGAGCAGTTCTTC CASLAGGPYNEQFF TRBV28 14 TRBJ2-1 NA TRBD2
TGTGCCAGCAGTGCAGGGGGAACTCAGCCCCAGCATTTT CASSAGGTQPQHF TRBV28 13 TRBJ1-5 once TRBD1
TGTGCCAGCAGTCCCGGGGCGTACCAAGAGACCCAGTACTTC CASSPGAYQETQYF TRBV6-5 14 TRBJ2-5 NA NA
TGTGCCAGCAGTCTCACGGGGGCGAGAGAAGGAACTGAAGCTTTCTTT CASSLTGAREGTEAFF TRBV28 16 TRBJ1-1 NA NA
TGTGCCAGCAGTACGACAGGAAACTACGAGCAGTACTTC CASSTTGNYEQYF TRBV6-5 13 TRBJ2-7 NA NA
TGTGCCAGCAATCTCAGCGGGGTCGGCGACAATCAGCCCCAGCATTTT CASNLSGVGDNQPQHF TRBV28 16 TRBJ1-5 NA NA
TGTGCCATTCCCGACGGAGGGCAGCCCCAGCATTTT CAIPDGGQPQHF TRBV19 12 TRBJ1-5 NA NA
TGTGCCTGGAGTGTGCCCAGCGGGGTTACAGATACGCAGTATTTT CAWSVPSGVTDTQYF TRBV30 15 TRBJ2-3 NA TRBD2
TGTGCCAGCAGTCGCGGGGGGGCCACCGGGGAGCTGTTTTTT CASSRGGATGELFF TRBV14 14 TRBJ2-2 NA TRBD2
TGTGCCACAAGCGGCGTGGCTAGCGCCGGGGAGCTGTTTTTT CATSGVASAGELFF TRBV7-2 14 TRBJ2-2 NA NA
TGTGCCAGCAGCTCCGGACTAGCGCAGCAAGAGACCCAGTACTTC CASSSGLAQQETQYF TRBV5-4 15 TRBJ2-5 NA TRBD2
TGTGCCAGCAGCCACCTCACTAGCGGGGCGGCCTCTTCGGAGCAGTTCTTC CASSHLTSGAASSEQFF TRBV2 17 TRBJ2-1 once TRBD2
TGTGCCAGCAGCCAAGGGAGCGCCTACGAGCAGTACTTC CASSQGSAYEQYF TRBV2 13 TRBJ2-7 NA NA
TGCGCCAGCAGCTCCAGCCTCATGAACACTGAAGCTTTCTTT CASSSSLMNTEAFF TRBV4-1 14 TRBJ1-1 NA NA
TGTGCCAGCAGTTTATCCTACAGTGTCGGAGTGGGCAATCAGCCCCAGCATTTT CASSLSYSVGVGNQPQHF TRBV28 18 TRBJ1-5 once NA
TGTGCCAGCAGCCCGGGGAGAGGAAGCTCCTACAATGAGCAGTTCTTC CASSPGRGSSYNEQFF TRBV5-4 16 TRBJ2-1 NA NA
TGTGCCAGTAGTATCTCATTCGTAGGCGAGCAGTACTTC CASSISFVGEQYF TRBV19 13 TRBJ2-7 few NA
TGCGCCAGCAGCCGGAACCGGGACAGGGGGTCAGATACGCAGTATTTT CASSRNRDRGSDTQYF TRBV4-3 16 TRBJ2-3 NA TRBD1
TGTGCCAGCAGCAAACTACCCCACAGGGTCAGCGAGGAGACCCAGTACTTC CASSKLPHRVSEETQYF TRBV21-1 17 TRBJ2-5 NA NA
TGCGCCAGCAGCCCGACTAGCGATACAAGGAATGAGCAGTTCTTC CASSPTSDTRNEQFF TRBV5-1 15 TRBJ2-1 NA TRBD2
TGTGCCAGCAGCTCTCCTATAACTAGCTCCGTTAACGAGCAGTACTTC CASSSPITSSVNEQYF TRBV28 16 TRBJ2-7 NA NA
TGTGCCAGTAGTTTGGGGATTGCGGGGGAGCTGTTTTTT CASSLGIAGELFF TRBV19 13 TRBJ2-2 NA NA